The entry that follows covers one TCR beta chain sequence. The antigen is unknown. A sample-barcoded 5' primer and a J-beta primer mix were used in a second PCR of roughly 7 to 11 cycles. TCRdb reprocessed the 5' RACE reads via MiXCR and lists one record per CDR3 protein. The data hold some 1.5 million distinct CDR3 sequences, with roughly 27% observed a single time. The sample is drawn from a study of blood T cells in healthy people across ages. Germline lookup yields CDR1 SQVTM and CDR2 ANQGSEA. This CDR3 has 14 amino acids. With V trimmed by 3 bases and J by 7 bases, 5 bases remained unmatched. Study outcomes and limitations: Older age went with lower TCR beta diversity per million T cells, in a roughly linear way.

This receptor was identified in a woman aged 30 to 39 in good health. The chain has TRBV29-1 and TRBJ2-1; 11 bases agree with TRBD2. The sequencing sample was made of blood. CDR3 in amino acids: CSVDYGTSGNEQFF. The CDR3 DNA follows: TGCAGCGTTGACTACGGGACTAGCGGTAATGAGCAGTTCTTC.